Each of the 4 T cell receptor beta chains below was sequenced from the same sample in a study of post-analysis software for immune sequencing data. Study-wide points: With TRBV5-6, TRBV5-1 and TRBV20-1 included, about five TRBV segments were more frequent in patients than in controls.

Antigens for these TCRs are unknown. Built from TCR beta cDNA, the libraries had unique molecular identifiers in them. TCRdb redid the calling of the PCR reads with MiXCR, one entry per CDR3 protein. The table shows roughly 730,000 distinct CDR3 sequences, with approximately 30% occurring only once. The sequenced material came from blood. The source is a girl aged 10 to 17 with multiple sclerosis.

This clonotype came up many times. CDR3 DNA sequence: TGTGCCATCAGTGAAGGGTATGGGGGTGAGCAGTTCTTC. Translation: CAISEGYGGEQFF. This sequence joins TRBV10-3 and TRBJ2-1, with D possibly being TRBD1 or TRBD2 (5 bases each). The CDR3 covers 13 residues. V gave up 3 bases and J gave up 9 bases, with 12 bases separating them. CDR1 and CDR2 from the germline V gene are ENHRY and SYGVKD.

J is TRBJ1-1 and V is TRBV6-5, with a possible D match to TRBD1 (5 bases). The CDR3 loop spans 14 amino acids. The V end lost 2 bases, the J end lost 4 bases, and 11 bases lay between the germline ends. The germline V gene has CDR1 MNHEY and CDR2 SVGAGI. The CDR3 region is CASSYRGGFTEAFF. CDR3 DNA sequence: TGTGCCAGCAGTTACCGTGGGGGTTTCACTGAAGCTTTCTTT.

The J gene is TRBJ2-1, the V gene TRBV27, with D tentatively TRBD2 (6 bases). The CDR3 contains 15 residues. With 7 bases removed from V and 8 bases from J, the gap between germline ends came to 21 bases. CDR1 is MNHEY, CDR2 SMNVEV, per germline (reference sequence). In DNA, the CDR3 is TGTGCCAGCACGTTCGGGACTCCGGCCTTGGATGAGCAGTTCTTC. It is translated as CASTFGTPALDEQFF.

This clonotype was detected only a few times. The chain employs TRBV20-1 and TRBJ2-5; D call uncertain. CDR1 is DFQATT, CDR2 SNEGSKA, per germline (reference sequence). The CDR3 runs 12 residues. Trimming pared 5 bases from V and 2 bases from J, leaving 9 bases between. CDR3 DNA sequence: TGCAGTGCTTTCACGGAACAAGAGACCCAGTACTTC. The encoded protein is CSAFTEQETQYF.